This entry lists 10 T cell receptor beta chains sequenced from one sample in a study of T cell changes during pregnancy in multiple sclerosis. The protocol was immunoSEQ multiplex PCR, while the TCRdb copy is restricted to in-frame clones and leaves out a portion. Among about 21,000 clones, 70% to 90% were seen once, and the ten largest hold approximately 1.1%. Source: CD4+ T cells from peripheral blood mononuclear cells, taken in the first trimester of pregnancy. The source of these receptors is a female donor in good health, enrolled as a control in a pregnancy study.

This chain links TRBV30 with TRBJ2-3; weak D call: TRBD2 (5 bases). Trimming removed 0 bases at V and 5 bases at J, with 18 bases between. CDR1 is GTSNPN, CDR2 SVGIG, per germline (reference sequence). The CDR3 runs to 16 residues. CDR3 sequence: CAWSVWGSEKGDTQYF. The CDR3 DNA sequence: TGTGCCTGGAGTGTATGGGGTAGCGAGAAGGGAGATACGCAGTATTTT.

A single count supports this clone. The chain is built from TRBV11-2 and TRBJ2-1, with D possibly matching TRBD1 (6 bases). V gave up 5 bases and J gave up 6 bases, with 20 bases separating them. The CDR3 consists of 16 residues. From germline, CDR1 is SGHAT and CDR2 FQNNGV. The CDR3: CASSARDTRLGNEQFF. CDR3 nucleotides: TGTGCCAGCAGCGCCCGGGACACTCGATTGGGCAATGAGCAGTTCTTC.

This rearrangement joins TRBV5-6 to TRBJ1-3; no clear D. V was clipped by 0 bases and J by 0 bases, with 4 bases between them. This CDR3 is built from 14 residues. Germline values: CDR1 SGHDT, CDR2 YYEEEE. The CDR3, as DNA: TGTGCCAGCAGCTTGGGGCCCTCTGGAAACACCATATATTTT. Protein product: CASSLGPSGNTIYF.

This clone was seen just once. V and J are TRBV18 and TRBJ1-2; 7 bases fit TRBD1. CDR3 size: 15 residues. From germline, CDR1 is KGHSH and CDR2 LQKENI. V shed 3 bases and J 0 bases; nucleotides not matched to a gene: 4. CDR3 DNA: TGTGCCAGCTCACCCCCCCAGGGGGCTAACTATGGCTACACCTTC. It codes for CASSPPQGANYGYTF.

The chain combines TRBV6-5 with TRBJ1-4; TRBD1 agrees at 9 bases. The CDR3 is made up of 14 amino acids. Germline trimming cut 6 bases from V and 10 bases from J; bases unmatched to any gene: 9. CDR1 and CDR2 from the germline V gene are MNHEY and SVGAGI. CDR3 region: CASSLSSTGGKLFF. For the CDR3, the DNA is TGTGCCAGCAGCCTTTCCTCGACAGGGGGAAAACTGTTTTTT.

The chain couples TRBV10-2 to TRBJ2-3, with TRBD2 matching 8 bases. CDR1 WSHSY and CDR2 SAAADI come from the germline V gene. Losses at the gene ends were 7 bases for V and 3 bases for J; bases not matched to a gene: 15. The CDR3 has 17 residues. The CDR3 here is CASKTGQRESRTDTQYF. For the CDR3, the DNA is TGCGCCAGCAAAACGGGCCAGCGGGAGAGTAGGACAGATACGCAGTATTTT.

This chain connects TRBV6-1 to TRBJ2-7; TRBD2 matches at 9 bases. This CDR3 region has 15 residues. Germline loops: CDR1 MNHNS, CDR2 SASEGT. With 4 bases clipped from V and 6 bases from J, the junction kept 10 bases outside the gene matches. CDR3: CASSASTSGGTEQYF. DNA for the CDR3: TGTGCCAGCAGTGCCTCGACTAGCGGCGGTACCGAGCAGTACTTC.

The CDR3 bases are TGTGCCAGCAGCTTCGGGGACAGGGATAATGAAAAACTGTTTTTT. This translates into CASSFGDRDNEKLFF. The chain joins TRBV7-9 to TRBJ1-4, with 9 positions matching TRBD1. This CDR3 is built from 15 residues. The germline V gene has CDR1 SEHNR and CDR2 FQNEAQ (reference sequence). J lost 4 bases, V lost 3 bases, and 3 bases had no gene match.

In this sample, this clone turned up once. The chain uses TRBV5-1 and TRBJ2-7; 7 bases match TRBD2. The CDR3 sequence is 14 residues long. V trimming: 5 bases; J trimming: 5 bases; junction bases outside the gene matches: 10. Germline V gene sequence: CDR1 SGHRS, CDR2 YFSETQ. CDR3: CASRLGGTRDEQYF. The CDR3, as DNA: TGCGCCAGCAGGCTCGGGGGGACTCGCGACGAGCAGTACTTC.

V is TRBV7-6 and J is TRBJ1-2; TRBD1 is a possible D gene (6 bases). CDR1 and CDR2 from the germline V gene are SGHVS and FNYEAQ. V was pared by 1 base and J by 3 bases, with 12 bases between. The CDR3 runs 15 residues. This CDR3 is CASSLGTGHYYGYTF. For the CDR3, the DNA is TGTGCCAGCAGCTTAGGTACAGGGCACTACTATGGCTACACCTTC. The full variable domain, in which reference TRBV7-6 and TRBJ1-2 provide the parts outside the CDR3, is GAGVSQSPRYKVTKRGQDVALRCDPISGHVSLYWYRQALGQGPEFLTYFNYEAQQDKSGLPNDRFSAERPEGSISTLTIQRTEQRDSAMYRCASSLGTGHYYGYTFGSGTRLTVV.